The 20 T cell receptor beta chains listed next were all sequenced from one sample in a study of T cell repertoires in cytomegalovirus infection. MiXCR, run by TCRdb on the reads, gives a single entry per CDR3 protein. The sample lists about a million distinct CDR3 sequences, about 33% occurring once. Their cognate antigens are unknown. Sequences were derived from cultured CD8+ T cells from PBMCs, sampled from culture after CMV antigen stimulation. The receptors were gathered from a human donor in good health (CMV status not recorded). Some clones in this sample may be carry-over from other donors' samples.

Written as DNA, the CDR3 is TGTGCCAGCAGTTCGAGGACGGGGGTAGGCAAAAACATTCAGTACTTC. Its protein product is CASSSRTGVGKNIQYF. The J gene is TRBJ2-4, the V gene TRBV6-2 or TRBV6-3; maybe TRBD2 (6 bases). The germline CDR1 and CDR2 sequences are MNHEY and SVGEGT. Trimming shortened V by 4 bases and J by 3 bases, and 16 bases separated the two germline ends. The CDR3 covers 16 residues.

This clonotype showed up just a few times. The rearrangement uses TRBV7-2 and TRBJ1-6, with 7 bases matching TRBD1. V dropped 5 bases and J dropped 14; count of bases not matched to a gene: 15. Germline CDR1 and CDR2: SGHTA and FQGNSA. The CDR3 is made up of 15 amino acids. The CDR3 nucleotides read TGTGCCAGCAGCCAAACAGGGGACGGGGTCGTCACCCTCCACTTT. Its translation is CASSQTGDGVVTLHF.

This clonotype has more than one count but fewer than ten. The V gene is TRBV27, the J gene TRBJ2-3; D could derive from TRBD1 or TRBD2 (6 bases each). Trimming left V 5 bases short and J 1 base short, with 13 bases between. CDR3 length equals 15 residues. Germline V lookup: CDR1 MNHEY, CDR2 SMNVEV (reference sequence). CDR3 sequence reads: CASSPSRGGTDTQYF. Written as DNA, the CDR3 is TGTGCCAGCAGTCCATCAAGGGGGGGCACAGATACGCAGTATTTT.

The chain links TRBV6-6 to TRBJ1-6; D not resolved. The germline V gene encodes CDR1 MNHNY and CDR2 SVGAGI (reference sequence). V was pared by 6 bases and J by 6 bases, with 9 bases between. This CDR3 region has 13 residues. In DNA form, the CDR3 reads TGTGCCAGCAGGAGCGCTAGTAATTCACCCCTCCACTTT. Translation: CASRSASNSPLHF.

Only a few counts were recorded for this clonotype. This chain joins TRBV7-4 and TRBJ2-7, with 12 bases aligning to TRBD1. The germline V gene encodes CDR1 SGHVT and CDR2 SQSDAQ. The V and J ends lost 0 bases and 6 bases, in that order; junction bases with no gene match: 3. This CDR3 is built from 15 residues. CDR3 sequence reads: CASSLAGTGGSEQYV. DNA of the CDR3: TGTGCCAGCAGCTTAGCCGGGACAGGGGGCTCCGAGCAGTACGTC.

This chain joins TRBV29-1 and TRBJ2-6, with 9 bases that match TRBD1. After removal of 6 bases from V and 3 bases from J, the junction contained 9 bases not matched to a gene. Germline CDR1 reads SQVTM; CDR2 reads ANQGSEA. This CDR3 comprises 16 residues. DNA of the CDR3: TGCAGCGTCATGGGACAGGGCGACCGTGGGGCCAACGTCCTGACTTTC. It encodes CSVMGQGDRGANVLTF.

The chain carries TRBV6-5 and TRBJ1-5, with 7 bases matching TRBD1. This CDR3 has 14 amino acids. CDR1 and CDR2 from the germline V gene are MNHEY and SVGAGI. V shed 0 bases, J shed 5 bases, and the junction held 1 base outside the gene matches. As DNA, the CDR3 is TGTGCCAGCAGTTACTCTACAGGGGATCAGCCCCAGCATTTT. The encoded protein is CASSYSTGDQPQHF.

This clonotype was counted between two and nine times. The rearrangement uses TRBV6-5 and TRBJ1-2, with TRBD1 matching over 9 bases. The CDR3 totals 15 residues. After removal of 6 bases from V and 3 bases from J, the junction contained 8 bases not matched to a gene. In germline, CDR1 is MNHEY, CDR2 SVGAGI. Written as DNA, the CDR3 is TGTGCCAGCAGCTTAATGGGACAGGGTTACTATGGCTACACCTTC. This sequence encodes CASSLMGQGYYGYTF.

V gene TRBV7-9 combines with J gene TRBJ2-3, with a possible D match to TRBD2 (6 bases). Looked up from germline, CDR1 is SEHNR and CDR2 is FQNEAQ (reference sequence). The ends were cut back, 9 bases at V and 3 bases at J, with 22 bases in the middle. The CDR3 loop spans 16 amino acids. In DNA form, the CDR3 reads TGTGCCAGGGGAGGATGGGCTCCCGAGGGGACAGATACGCAGTATTTT. Encoded protein: CARGGWAPEGTDTQYF.

This clonotype was detected a few times. This chain connects TRBV2 to TRBJ2-7; 7 bases line up with TRBD2. Germline V gene lookup returns CDR1 SNHLY and CDR2 FYNNEI. The CDR3 spans 12 residues. Germline trimming cut 11 bases from V and 2 bases from J; bases unmatched to any gene: 6. CDR3 region: CASGLYPYEQYF. The CDR3, as DNA: TGTGCCTCGGGACTATATCCCTACGAGCAGTACTTC.

The chain uses TRBV6-6 and TRBJ2-4; D remains unclear. Trimming took 5 bases from V and 1 from J, leaving 12 bases between them. The CDR3 covers 15 residues. CDR1 MNHNY and CDR2 SVGAGI come from the germline V gene (reference sequence). The CDR3 DNA is TGTGCCAGCAGTCACCCTTCAGAGGCCAAAAACATTCAGTACTTC. It specifies CASSHPSEAKNIQYF.

This clonotype came up a few times. The chain has TRBV9 and TRBJ1-2; perhaps TRBD1 as D (5 bases). The length of the CDR3 is 14 residues. CDR1 and CDR2 from the germline V gene are SGDLS and YYNGEE. The germline V and J ends were trimmed by 3 bases and 6 bases, with 15 bases remaining between them. The CDR3 DNA reads as TGTGCCAGCAGCGGGGGAGGGTCGGGACATGGCTACACCTTC. This sequence encodes CASSGGGSGHGYTF. The full variable domain, its missing parts supplied by reference TRBV9 and TRBJ1-2, is DSGVTQTPKHLITATGQRVTLRCSPRSGDLSVYWYQQSLDQGLQFLIQYYNGEERAKGNILERFSAQQFPDLHSELNLSSLELGDSALYFCASSGGGSGHGYTFGSGTRLTVV.

DNA for the CDR3: TGTGCCACCAGCATTACAGTCTCTGGAAACACCATATATTTT. It is translated as CATSITVSGNTIYF. This rearrangement joins TRBV15 to TRBJ1-3; D is unclear. Per the germline V gene, CDR1 is LNHNV and CDR2 is YYDKDF (reference sequence). V dropped 4 bases and J dropped 0 bases, with 7 bases sitting between them. The CDR3 is 14 residues long.

The V call is TRBV5-5, the J call TRBJ2-7, with 7 bases that match TRBD2. The CDR3 is 14 residues long. The trim removed 2 bases at V and 2 bases at J, leaving 4 bases unmatched. Germline V gives CDR1 SGHKS, CDR2 YYEKEE (reference sequence). The CDR3 bases are TGTGCCAGCAGCTTATGGAGCGGGGCCTACGAGCAGTACTTC. It is translated as CASSLWSGAYEQYF.

The chain combines TRBV6-5 with TRBJ1-6; D may be TRBD1 (5 bases). Trimming removed 7 bases from V and 7 bases from J, with 17 bases in between. This CDR3 spans 15 amino acids. The germline V gene encodes CDR1 MNHEY and CDR2 SVGAGI. CDR3 amino acids: CASTGLTAGNSPLHF. The CDR3 DNA follows: TGTGCCAGCACCGGCTTGACAGCTGGGAATTCACCCCTCCACTTT.

The CDR3 coding sequence is TGTGCCAGCAGCCCCGGGTGGCGGGCGACGAACACTGAAGCTTTCTTT. Translation: CASSPGWRATNTEAFF. V and J are TRBV7-4 and TRBJ1-1; D is undetermined. With 5 bases removed from V and 1 base from J, the gap between germline ends came to 17 bases. The length of the CDR3 is 16 residues. CDR1 and CDR2 (germline): SGHVT, SQSDAQ.

The J gene is TRBJ2-6, the V gene TRBV29-1; the D call may be TRBD1 or TRBD2 (8 bases each). V was clipped by 4 bases and J by 5 bases, with 27 bases between them. This CDR3 has 19 amino acids. The germline gives CDR1 SQVTM, CDR2 ANQGSEA. The CDR3 loop reads CSVARDGGDRLSRANVLTF. The CDR3 region has the DNA TGCAGCGTTGCCAGGGACGGGGGGGACAGGCTGAGTAGGGCCAACGTCCTGACTTTC.

This clonotype was seen at least ten times. In DNA, the CDR3 is TGTGCCAGCAGTTACCCACATACAGGGGGCGACGATGAAAAACTGTTTTTT. Amino acids: CASSYPHTGGDDEKLFF. This chain links TRBV6-6 with TRBJ1-4; TRBD1 aligns across 9 bases. This CDR3 has 17 residues. Germline trimming cut 2 bases from V and 6 bases from J; bases unmatched to any gene: 10. Germline CDR1 reads MNHNY; CDR2 reads SVGAGI (reference sequence).

The rearrangement uses TRBV6-2 or TRBV6-3 and TRBJ1-2, with D maybe TRBD1 (5 bases). Looked up from germline, CDR1 is MNHEY and CDR2 is SVGEGT. The CDR3 consists of 13 residues. The germline V and J ends were trimmed by 3 bases and 4 bases, with 9 bases remaining between them. CDR3 sequence reads: CASSYQGLYGYTF. The CDR3 DNA reads TGTGCCAGCAGTTATCAGGGACTCTATGGCTACACCTTC.

The sample holds one count of this clonotype. An end of the junction differs from the germline gene, which may be a read error. CDR3 DNA sequence: TGTACCAGCAGCCACGGTAGGGGTAGAACAGATACGCAGTATTTT. Its translation: CTSSHGRGRTDTQYF. V is TRBV11-2 and J is TRBJ2-3, with a weak D call TRBD1 (5 bases). This CDR3 has 15 residues. Germline CDR1 SGHAT, CDR2 FQNNGV.